Listed below are T cell receptor beta chains from one sample, sequenced in a study of brain metastases from non-small cell lung cancer. Repertoires were generated with immunoSEQ multiplex PCR, while TCRdb's copy carries only in-frame clones and drops some. The data hold fewer than 2,000 clones, with 81% observed a single time. Input material: primary lung tumor tissue. These receptors all stem from a donor aged 40 or over with non-small cell lung cancer. Each CDR3 is given with its conserved first and last residue. A D gene is named only where the DNA matches it firmly. Part of the rows lack a size; the others show once, few, many or a class for expanded clones.

J gene | clone size | CDR3 length | D gene | V gene | CDR3 DNA | CDR3 protein
TRBJ1-2 | NA | 14 | NA | TRBV10-3 | TGTGCCATCAGTGAGTCAGCTTCTAACTATGGCTACACCTTC | CAISESASNYGYTF
TRBJ1-1 | NA | 14 | NA | TRBV13 | TGTGCCAGCAGCGTCCTTGGGACAAACACTGAAGCTTTCTTT | CASSVLGTNTEAFF
TRBJ2-3 | NA | 14 | NA | TRBV6-5 | TGTGCCAGCAGAGTGGGGACTCTCACAGATACGCAGTATTTT | CASRVGTLTDTQYF
TRBJ1-1 | NA | 14 | NA | TRBV7-2 | TGTGCCAGCAGCTTAACCCGGGCGGACACTGAAGCTTTCTTT | CASSLTRADTEAFF
TRBJ2-7 | NA | 15 | TRBD1 | TRBV4-3 | TGCGCCAGCAGCGGATACAGGGGGCCAAGCTACGAGCAGTACTTC | CASSGYRGPSYEQYF
TRBJ1-2 | NA | 14 | TRBD1 | TRBV12-5 | TGTGCTAGTGGTTCTGGGACAGGCAAATATGGCTACACCTTC | CASGSGTGKYGYTF
TRBJ2-2 | NA | 11 | TRBD1 | TRBV10-3 | TGTGCCGCCACAGGGGCCGGGGAGCTGTTTTTT | CAATGAGELFF
TRBJ1-5 | NA | 17 | NA | TRBV21-1 | TGTGCCAGCAGGGATTGCCTAGCTACATTGCATCATCAGCCCCAGCATTTT | CASRDCLATLHHQPQHF
TRBJ2-5 | NA | 13 | NA | TRBV13 | TGTGCCAGCAGCTTATGGGGGTCGGAGACCCAGTACTTC | CASSLWGSETQYF
TRBJ2-5 | NA | 13 | NA | TRBV7-3 | TGTGCCAGCAGCCGCGGGCCGACGGAGACCCAGTACTTC | CASSRGPTETQYF
TRBJ1-2 | NA | 16 | TRBD1 | TRBV2 | TGTGCCAGCAGTGAAGCGGCAAGGGGGCTGGTTTATGGCTACACCTTC | CASSEAARGLVYGYTF
TRBJ2-1 | few | 17 | TRBD2 | TRBV24-1 | TGTGCCACCAGTGGTGGGCTAGCGGGGGTCTCCTACAATGAGCAGTTCTTC | CATSGGLAGVSYNEQFF
TRBJ2-3 | NA | 14 | NA | TRBV7-2 | TGTGCCAGCAGCTTAATCAGGTTTTCAGATACGCAGTATTTT | CASSLIRFSDTQYF
TRBJ1-5 | NA | 15 | NA | TRBV7-2 | TGTGCCAGCAGTTCGTGGGGTGCGGGCAATCAGCCCCAGCATTTT | CASSSWGAGNQPQHF
TRBJ1-6 | few | 14 | NA | TRBV25-1 | TGTGCCAGCAGTGAGGGGCAGGGAAGGTCACCCCTCCACTTT | CASSEGQGRSPLHF
TRBJ1-3 | NA | 15 | NA | TRBV2 | TGTGCCAGCATCCCCCCCCAATACTCTGGAAACACCATATATTTT | CASIPPQYSGNTIYF
TRBJ2-3 | NA | 13 | NA | TRBV4-3 | TGCGCCAGCAGCCAAGGGACAGGAGGGACGCAGTATTTT | CASSQGTGGTQYF
TRBJ1-6 | NA | 15 | TRBD1 | TRBV4-2 | TGTGCCAGCAGCCAAGGGGACAGCGTTAATTCACCCCTCCACTTT | CASSQGDSVNSPLHF
TRBJ2-2 | NA | 14 | NA | TRBV30 | TGTGCCTGGAGATGGGGGCTGGGAACCGGGGAGCTGTTTTTT | CAWRWGLGTGELFF
TRBJ2-3 | NA | 17 | TRBD1 | TRBV7-9 | TGTGCCAGCACCAAAGCCACGAGGGGGCCCTCCACAGATACGCAGTATTTT | CASTKATRGPSTDTQYF
TRBJ2-3 | NA | 15 | NA | TRBV5-5 | TGTGCCAGCAGCTTGGGGGGGGAGGGCACAGATACGCAGTATTTT | CASSLGGEGTDTQYF
TRBJ1-1 | NA | 12 | NA | TRBV12-3/TRBV12-4 | TGTGCCAGCACCGAATTCCACACTGAAGCTTTCTTT | CASTEFHTEAFF